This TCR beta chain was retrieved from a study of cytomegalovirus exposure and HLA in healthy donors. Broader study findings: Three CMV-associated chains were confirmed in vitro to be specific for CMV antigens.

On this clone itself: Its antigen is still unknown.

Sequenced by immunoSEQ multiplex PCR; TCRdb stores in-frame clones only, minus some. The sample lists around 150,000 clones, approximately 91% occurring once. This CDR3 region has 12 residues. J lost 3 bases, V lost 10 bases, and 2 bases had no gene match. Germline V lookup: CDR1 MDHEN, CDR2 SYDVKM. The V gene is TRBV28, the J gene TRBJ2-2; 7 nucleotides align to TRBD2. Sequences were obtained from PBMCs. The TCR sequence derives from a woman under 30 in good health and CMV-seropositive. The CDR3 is CATGGDTGELFF. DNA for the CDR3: TGTGCCACGGGGGGTGACACCGGGGAGCTGTTTTTT.